This T cell receptor (beta chain) was captured by sequencing in a study of technical replicates of blood from a handful of donors. Assay: immunoSEQ multiplex PCR; the TCRdb copy retains only in-frame clones and omits some. The sample shows 40,000 to 60,000 clones, 90% to 95% of them seen only once. Germline V lookup: CDR1 SGHAT, CDR2 FQNNGV. V lost 5 bases to trimming and J lost 4 bases; unmatched junction nucleotides: 5. CDR3 size: 14 residues. The receptor was derived from a human donor in good health. Some clones in this sample may be carry-over from other donors' samples. Sequencing was carried out using PBMCs. The chain carries TRBV11-2 and TRBJ2-5; 9 bases are shared with TRBD1. In nucleotides, the CDR3 is TGTGCCAGCAGCCCCGGGACAGGGCCAGAGACCCAGTACTTC. It codes for CASSPGTGPETQYF.